Below, 27 T cell receptor beta chains from the same sample are listed, as sequenced in a study of T cells in Graves' hyperthyroidism and ophthalmopathy. Amplified regions were TCR beta CDR3 sequences from RNA transcripts. TCR CDR3 underwent first-round RT-PCR with the HTBI primer set. TCRdb reprocessed the multiplex PCR reads via MiXCR and lists one record per CDR3 protein. The sample lists about 640,000 distinct CDR3 sequences; around 20% were seen once. Sequenced: blood. The receptor source for this set is a young man with Graves' ophthalmopathy.

The J gene is TRBJ2-2, the V gene TRBV6-1; TRBD2 matches at 8 bases. CDR1 is MNHNS, CDR2 SASEGT, per germline. This CDR3 comprises 17 residues. Losses at the gene ends were 7 bases for V and 5 bases for J; bases not matched to a gene: 15. CDR3 sequence (DNA): TGTGCCAGCACCCGGGGAGGAGCGGGAGTTAGAACCGGGGAGCTGTTTTTT. Residues: CASTRGGAGVRTGELFF.

This clonotype was seen more than once but under ten times. The chain recombines TRBV20-1 with TRBJ2-5, with D possibly being TRBD2 (6 bases). Germline-derived CDR1 and CDR2 are DFQATT and SNEGSKA (reference sequence). The CDR3 contains 16 residues. V lost 0 bases and J 5 bases, leaving 19 bases between the germline ends. CDR3 loop: CSARDRRESVQETQYF. CDR3 DNA: TGCAGTGCTAGAGATAGGAGGGAGTCAGTACAGGAGACCCAGTACTTC.

This clonotype has a count of ten or more. The J gene is TRBJ2-1, the V gene TRBV2; 11 bases map to TRBD2. This CDR3 has 14 residues. V lost 8 bases to trimming and J lost 7 bases; unmatched junction nucleotides: 7. CDR1 is SNHLY, CDR2 FYNNEI, per germline. Here the CDR3 reads CASQLAGVGNEQFF. In DNA form, the CDR3 reads TGTGCCAGCCAACTAGCGGGAGTTGGGAATGAGCAGTTCTTC.

The genes are TRBV5-4 and TRBJ2-5; D is undetermined. V shed 4 bases and J shed 0 bases, with 10 bases lying between them. CDR1 is SGHNT and CDR2 is YYREEE in the germline V gene (reference sequence). This CDR3 contains 14 residues. This CDR3 reads CASSVNKYQETQYF. CDR3 nucleotides: TGTGCCAGCAGCGTGAATAAGTACCAAGAGACCCAGTACTTC. Based on the CDR3 plus reference TRBV5-4 and TRBJ2-5, the full variable domain is ETGVTQSPTHLIKTRGQQVTLRCSSQSGHNTVSWYQQALGQGPQFIFQYYREEENGRGNFPPRFSGLQFPNYSSELNVNALELDDSALYLCASSVNKYQETQYFGPGTRLLVL.

This clonotype was detected many times. The V and J genes are TRBV28 and TRBJ2-1, with 8 bases identical to TRBD1. Trimming cost V 2 bases and J 6 bases; bases outside gene matches: 6. Germline V gives CDR1 MDHEN, CDR2 SYDVKM. The CDR3 is 15 amino acids. The chain's CDR3 is CASSLRQGALNEQFF. CDR3 sequence (DNA): TGTGCCAGCAGTTTACGGCAGGGGGCTCTCAATGAGCAGTTCTTC.

This clonotype showed up many times. V usage is TRBV11-1 and J usage is TRBJ2-7, with D tentatively TRBD1 (6 bases). CDR3 length: 13 residues. Looked up from germline, CDR1 is SGHAT and CDR2 is FQDESV (reference sequence). With 6 bases removed from V and 3 bases from J, the gap between germline ends came to 12 bases. The CDR3 region is CASRLRDNYEQYF. CDR3 coding DNA: TGTGCCAGCAGATTGAGGGACAACTACGAGCAGTACTTC.

At least ten counts were recorded for this clonotype. The chain employs TRBV28 and TRBJ1-5, with 10 positions matching TRBD1. Germline CDR1 reads MDHEN; CDR2 reads SYDVKM. The CDR3 is 18 amino acids. The junction had 9 bases not matched to a gene; V was cut back by 1 base and J by 3 bases. The CDR3: CASSLFLGDRGNNQPQHF. As DNA, the CDR3 is TGTGCCAGCAGTTTATTCCTCGGGGACAGGGGAAACAATCAGCCCCAGCATTTT.

This clonotype came up a few times. The chain recombines TRBV27 with TRBJ2-5, with D uncertain. Germline CDR1 is MNHEY and CDR2 is SMNVEV (reference sequence). Trimming removed 6 bases from V and 0 bases from J, with 5 bases in between. The length of the CDR3 is 12 residues. The CDR3 spells CASRPYQETQYF. DNA for the CDR3: TGTGCCAGCAGGCCGTACCAAGAGACCCAGTACTTC.

This clonotype occurred a few times. The chain carries TRBV30 and TRBJ1-2, with TRBD1 identical over 8 bases. Per the germline V gene, CDR1 is GTSNPN and CDR2 is SVGIG (reference sequence). J gave up 7 bases and V 4 bases, and 8 bases lay outside the gene matches. The CDR3 totals 13 residues. CDR3 in amino acids: CAWNPGTGGGYTF. The CDR3, as DNA: TGTGCCTGGAATCCTGGGACAGGCGGTGGCTACACCTTC.

In DNA, the CDR3 is TGTGCCATCAGTCCCGGCGAGGGGGCGGGAGAGACCCAGTACTTC. Translation: CAISPGEGAGETQYF. J is TRBJ2-5 and V is TRBV10-3; 7 bases line up with TRBD1. Germline-derived CDR1 and CDR2 are ENHRY and SYGVKD. CDR3 length: 15 amino acids. Losses at the gene ends were 5 bases for V and 4 bases for J; bases not matched to a gene: 10.

Ten or more counts support this clonotype. This chain joins TRBV18 and TRBJ2-7; 7 bases are shared with TRBD1. This CDR3 region has 14 residues. Germline assignment: CDR1 KGHSH and CDR2 LQKENI. The ends lost 3 bases at V and 4 bases at J; junction bases unmatched: 6. The CDR3 loop is CASSPGDSQYEQYF. The CDR3 DNA reads as TGTGCCAGCTCACCCGGGGACAGTCAATACGAGCAGTACTTC.

This clonotype was counted only a few times. The chain is built from TRBV5-1 and TRBJ2-2; a possible D gene is TRBD1 (5 bases). The length of the CDR3 is 16 residues. The V end lost 3 bases, the J end lost 0 bases, and 12 bases lay between the germline ends. CDR1 is SGHRS, CDR2 YFSETQ, per germline. CDR3 nucleotides: TGCGCCAGCAGCTGGGGCAGGAGCCCGAACACCGGGGAGCTGTTTTTT. As protein: CASSWGRSPNTGELFF.

This clonotype turned up a few times. This rearrangement joins TRBV7-2 to TRBJ2-7; 11 nucleotides agree with TRBD2. CDR1 is SGHTA, CDR2 FQGNSA, per germline. Trimming cost V 7 bases and J 4 bases; bases outside gene matches: 9. The CDR3 has 15 amino acids. The CDR3 coding sequence is TGTGCCAGCATCCCAACTAGCGGGAGATGGTACGAGCAGTACTTC. Translating gives CASIPTSGRWYEQYF. Full variable domain (remainder filled in from reference TRBV7-2 and TRBJ2-7): GAGVSQSPSNKVTEKGKDVELRCDPISGHTALYWYRQSLGQGLEFLIYFQGNSAPDKSGLPSDRFSAERTGGSVSTLTIQRTQQEDSAVYLCASIPTSGRWYEQYFGPGTRLTVT.

J is TRBJ2-7 and V is TRBV13; 12 positions match TRBD2. The junction had 9 bases not matched to a gene; V was cut back by 4 bases and J by 5 bases. This CDR3 contains 16 residues. Germline CDR1 and CDR2: PRHDT and FYEKMQ (reference sequence). CDR3 nucleotide sequence: TGTGCCAGCAGCTCTGCTAGCGGGAGGGCCCTAAACGAGCAGTACTTC. Protein product: CASSSASGRALNEQYF.

The chain combines TRBV6-1 with TRBJ1-1; D is perhaps TRBD1 (5 bases). This CDR3 contains 14 residues. The V end was cut by 7 bases, the J end by 0 bases, with 12 bases between. CDR1 and CDR2 (germline): MNHNS, SASEGT. CDR3 nucleotide sequence: TGTGCCAGCACTGAGACAGTCTTGAACACTGAAGCTTTCTTT. Translation: CASTETVLNTEAFF.

This clonotype was seen at least ten times. The chain is built from TRBV6-2 or TRBV6-3 and TRBJ2-7; 7 bases map to TRBD2. With V trimmed by 10 bases and J by 1 base, 10 bases remained unmatched. This CDR3 has 14 residues. CDR1 is MNHEY, CDR2 SVGEGT, per germline. For the CDR3, the DNA is TGTGCCACCGAACGGGAGGAGATTTCCTACGAGCAGTACTTC. Encoded protein: CATEREEISYEQYF.

This clonotype was seen more than once but under ten times. The chain recombines TRBV20-1 with TRBJ2-1, with D unresolved. CDR1 and CDR2 (germline): DFQATT, SNEGSKA (reference sequence). Between the trimmed V and J ends, which lost 4 bases and 0 bases, there was a span of 19 bases. The CDR3 covers 17 residues. This chain's CDR3 is CSAIDVGGISSYNEQFF. CDR3 bases: TGCAGTGCTATCGACGTTGGTGGGATTAGCTCCTACAATGAGCAGTTCTTC.

CDR3 nucleotides: TGTGCCAGCAGCTCTCCGAGTGGGAAGCGTGAGCAGTACTTC. Translating gives CASSSPSGKREQYF. The rearrangement links TRBV7-2 to TRBJ2-7; D not certain. The CDR3 has 14 residues. CDR1 and CDR2 (germline): SGHTA, FQGNSA. V lost 4 bases and J lost 7, with 17 bases in between.

This chain uses TRBV10-3 with TRBJ1-1, with TRBD1 matching over 7 bases. The CDR3 consists of 14 residues. Germline CDR1 ENHRY, CDR2 SYGVKD. V shed 6 bases and J 5 bases; nucleotides not matched to a gene: 9. CDR3 in DNA: TGTGCCATCAGCTCAGACAGGGCCTTGACTGAAGCTTTCTTT. Amino acid sequence: CAISSDRALTEAFF.

This clonotype was recorded many times. The rearrangement joins TRBV20-1 to TRBJ1-2, with D perhaps TRBD1 (5 bases). The V end was cut by 0 bases, the J end by 7 bases, with 18 bases between. This CDR3 is 15 amino acids long. The germline gives CDR1 DFQATT, CDR2 SNEGSKA (reference sequence). The CDR3 region is CSARDLSGRGAGYTF. The CDR3 bases are TGCAGTGCTAGAGATCTGTCAGGGAGAGGCGCTGGCTACACCTTC.

Ten or more counts support this clonotype. The chain links TRBV2 to TRBJ2-3; D could derive from TRBD1 or TRBD2 (5 bases each). With 2 bases removed from V and 11 bases from J, the gap between germline ends came to 14 bases. CDR1 SNHLY and CDR2 FYNNEI come from the germline V gene. The CDR3 consists of 13 residues. The CDR3 is CASSEMVKGRQYF. Here the CDR3 DNA reads TGTGCCAGCAGTGAAATGGTGAAGGGGAGGCAGTATTTT.

This chain joins TRBV14 and TRBJ1-2; possible D gene TRBD1, 5 bases. V was pared by 5 bases and J by 0 bases, with 7 bases between. The CDR3 runs 13 residues. The V gene's germline CDR1 is SGHDN and CDR2 FVKESK. DNA of the CDR3: TGTGCCAGCAGCTGGGACTCTAACTATGGCTACACCTTC. It codes for CASSWDSNYGYTF. The full variable domain, in which reference TRBV14 and TRBJ1-2 provide the parts outside the CDR3, is EAGVTQFPSHSVIEKGQTVTLRCDPISGHDNLYWYRRVMGKEIKFLLHFVKESKQDESGMPNNRFLAERTGGTYSTLKVQPAELEDSGVYFCASSWDSNYGYTFGSGTRLTVV.

The rearrangement links TRBV7-8 to TRBJ1-2; D is unclear. CDR3 length: 13 residues. Germline V CDR1 and CDR2: SGHVS, FQNEAQ. The V gene lost 1 base and the J gene lost 3 bases, with 6 bases spanning the gap. Here the CDR3 reads CASSLGRYYGYTF. CDR3 DNA sequence: TGTGCCAGCAGCTTAGGAAGGTACTATGGCTACACCTTC.

Turning to this clonotype: A clone one base away is much larger, so this may be a read error. J is TRBJ2-7 and V is TRBV7-2; 7 bases line up with TRBD2. The CDR3 consists of 14 residues. The germline V gene has CDR1 SGHTA and CDR2 FQGNSA. The CDR3 region is CASSFPGRSYEQHF. CDR3 sequence (DNA): TGTGCCAGCAGCTTCCCCGGGAGGTCCTACGAGCAGCACTTC.

The genes are TRBV19 and TRBJ1-6; D uncertain. Germline CDR1 reads LNHDA; CDR2 reads SQIVND (reference sequence). V gave up 7 bases and J gave up 7 bases, with 14 bases separating them. The CDR3 extends over 14 amino acids. CDR3 protein: CASNGVRENSPLHF. CDR3 nucleotides: TGTGCCAGTAACGGTGTTCGAGAGAATTCACCCCTCCACTTT.

This clonotype was recorded at least ten times. The CDR3 sequence: CASSVGGRGTEAFF. In DNA form, the CDR3 reads TGTGCCAGCAGTGTCGGGGGCAGGGGCACTGAAGCTTTCTTT. The rearrangement links TRBV9 to TRBJ1-1; possible D gene TRBD1, 6 bases. Germline lookup yields CDR1 SGDLS and CDR2 YYNGEE. The CDR3 is 14 residues long. The V end lost 5 bases, the J end lost 4 bases, and 15 bases lay between the germline ends.

The V call is TRBV3-1, the J call TRBJ2-7; the match to TRBD2 covers 11 bases. The CDR3 length is 14 residues. Germline CDR1 reads LGHDT; CDR2 reads YNNKEL (reference sequence). J was trimmed by 5 bases and V by 4 bases; bases with no gene match: 4. The CDR3 DNA is TGTGCCAGCAGCCCTAGCGGGAGGATGCACGAGCAGTACTTC. This encodes CASSPSGRMHEQYF.